What follows is one T cell receptor (beta chain) and its context. No antigen is known for it. Profiled with immunoSEQ multiplex PCR; TCRdb holds only in-frame clones, not every one. Altogether about 21,000 clones are present, around 87% being singletons, with the ten largest covering about 7%. The data were obtained in a study of T cells after posttransplantation cyclophosphamide. Study findings and constraints: Later post-transplant blood repertoires were often dominated by donor CD8+ memory clones. Blood and skin or GI T cell repertoires showed limited TRB overlap. After PTCy, TRB diversity resembled that of CNI/methotrexate controls.

Busulfan-fludarabine conditioning, marrow transplant, and cyclophosphamide on days +3 and +4 were administered. The starting material was PBMCs, obtained after allogeneic stem cell transplant with posttransplant cyclophosphamide. This sequence originates from a female patient between 35 and 55 years old who received an allogeneic stem cell transplant from a related donor, was CMV-positive, and had no GVHD. The graft donor may have contributed some T cells.

For the CDR3, the DNA is TGTGCCAGCAGTTATTCTACCGGGGAGCTGTTTTTT. It specifies CASSYSTGELFF. The rearrangement uses TRBV6-5 and TRBJ2-2; D remains unclear. Trimming shortened V by 3 bases and J by 5 bases, and 4 bases separated the two germline ends. This CDR3 spans 12 amino acids. Germline assignment: CDR1 MNHEY and CDR2 SVGAGI.